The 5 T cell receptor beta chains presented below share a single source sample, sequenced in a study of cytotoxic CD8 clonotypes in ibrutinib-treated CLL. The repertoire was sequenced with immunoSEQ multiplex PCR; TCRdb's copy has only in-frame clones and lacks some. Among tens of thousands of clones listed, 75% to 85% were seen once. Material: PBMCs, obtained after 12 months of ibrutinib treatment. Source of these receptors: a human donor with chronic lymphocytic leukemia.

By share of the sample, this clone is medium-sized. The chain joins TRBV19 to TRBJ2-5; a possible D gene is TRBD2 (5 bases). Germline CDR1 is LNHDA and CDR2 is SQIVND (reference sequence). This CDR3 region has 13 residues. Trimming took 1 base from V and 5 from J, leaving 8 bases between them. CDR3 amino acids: CASSIGRRETQYF. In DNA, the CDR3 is TGTGCCAGTAGTATAGGACGGAGGGAGACCCAGTACTTC.

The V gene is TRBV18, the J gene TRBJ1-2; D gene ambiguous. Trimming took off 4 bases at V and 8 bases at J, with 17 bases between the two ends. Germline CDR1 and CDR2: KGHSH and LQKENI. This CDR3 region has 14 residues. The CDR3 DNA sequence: TGTGCCAGCTCACGGGAGGACCGCTCTATGGGCTACACCTTC. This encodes CASSREDRSMGYTF.

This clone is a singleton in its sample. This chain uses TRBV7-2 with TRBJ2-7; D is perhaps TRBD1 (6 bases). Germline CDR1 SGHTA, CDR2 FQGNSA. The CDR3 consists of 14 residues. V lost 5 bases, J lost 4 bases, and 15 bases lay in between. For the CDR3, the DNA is TGTGCCAGCAGCACCCCGGACAGTTTTTACGAGCAGTACTTC. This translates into CASSTPDSFYEQYF.

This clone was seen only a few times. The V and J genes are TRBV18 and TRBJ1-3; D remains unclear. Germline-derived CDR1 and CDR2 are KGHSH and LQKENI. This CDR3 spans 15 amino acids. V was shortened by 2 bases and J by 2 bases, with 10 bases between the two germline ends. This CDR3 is CASSPAPGTGNTIYF. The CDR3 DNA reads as TGTGCCAGCTCACCAGCCCCGGGGACTGGAAACACCATATATTTT.

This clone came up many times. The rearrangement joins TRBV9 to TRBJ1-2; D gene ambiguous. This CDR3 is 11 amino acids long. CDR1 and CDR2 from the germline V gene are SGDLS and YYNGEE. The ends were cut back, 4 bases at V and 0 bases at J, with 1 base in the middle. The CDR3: CASSSNYGYTF. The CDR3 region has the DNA TGTGCCAGCAGCTCTAACTATGGCTACACCTTC.